The next 21 T cell receptor beta chains were all read from a single sample in a study of CD8 T cells in Susac syndrome. Reverse transcription of about 0.5 to 1 ug RNA used random hexamers. TCRdb reanalysed the immunoSEQ multiplex PCR reads using MiXCR and keeps one entry per CDR3 protein. Of about 200,000 distinct CDR3 sequences detected, roughly 96% appear once; the ten largest clones hold under 0.12%. Specimen: CD4+ T cells from PBMCs. The receptors here all came from a human donor in good health.

V usage is TRBV29-1 and J usage is TRBJ1-1; a possible D gene is TRBD1 (5 bases). V gave up 1 base and J gave up 1 base, with 7 bases separating them. The CDR3 is 13 residues long. Germline CDR1 reads SQVTM; CDR2 reads ANQGSEA. CDR3 DNA sequence: TGCAGCGTTGAAGGGAGGGGGAACACTGAAGCTTTCTTT. Protein sequence: CSVEGRGNTEAFF.

V gene TRBV28 combines with J gene TRBJ1-2, with D unresolved. The length of the CDR3 is 11 residues. Germline V gene lookup returns CDR1 MDHEN and CDR2 SYDVKM. Trimming stripped 8 bases from V and 3 bases from J, with 7 bases between. The CDR3 coding sequence is TGTGCCAGCGGGCAGGACTATGGCTACACCTTC. This encodes CASGQDYGYTF.

This sequence joins TRBV28 and TRBJ2-2; no reliable D call. Deletions cut 3 bases from V and 6 bases from J, with 8 bases between. Germline lookup yields CDR1 MDHEN and CDR2 SYDVKM. The CDR3 has 13 residues. CDR3 nucleotide sequence: TGTGCCAGCAGTTTGGTGGGTCCCGGGGAGCTGTTTTTT. Translation gives CASSLVGPGELFF.

This clonotype appeared a single time. The chain couples TRBV9 to TRBJ1-5; possible D gene TRBD1, 5 bases. Trimming took 2 bases from V and 7 from J, leaving 13 bases between them. The CDR3 is 14 residues long. Germline loops: CDR1 SGDLS, CDR2 YYNGEE. The CDR3 DNA reads as TGTGCCAGCAGCGTCGACAGCCTTTACCAGCCCCAGCATTTT. This codes for CASSVDSLYQPQHF.

The CDR3 protein is CASSLRTGGLGETQYF. The CDR3 DNA reads TGTGCCAGCAGCCTGAGAACAGGGGGCTTGGGAGAGACCCAGTACTTC. V usage is TRBV6-1 and J usage is TRBJ2-5; the match to TRBD1 covers 9 bases. This CDR3 contains 16 residues. The germline V gene encodes CDR1 MNHNS and CDR2 SASEGT. After removal of 6 bases from V and 4 bases from J, the junction contained 12 bases not matched to a gene.

V and J are TRBV29-1 and TRBJ1-2; D unresolved. Germline V CDR1 and CDR2: SQVTM, ANQGSEA. The CDR3 consists of 14 residues. V lost 4 bases to trimming and J lost 4 bases, with 16 bases between them. The CDR3 loop is CSVVNHGTFYGYTF. In nucleotides, the CDR3 is TGCAGCGTTGTAAACCACGGTACCTTCTATGGCTACACCTTC.

V is TRBV19 and J is TRBJ2-5; 10 bases agree with TRBD1. Germline V gives CDR1 LNHDA, CDR2 SQIVND (reference sequence). The CDR3 contains 15 residues. With 6 bases clipped from V and 4 bases from J, the junction kept 8 bases outside the gene matches. CDR3 amino acids: CASSTGTGVRETQYF. The CDR3 coding sequence is TGTGCCAGTAGCACCGGGACAGGGGTTAGAGAGACCCAGTACTTC.

The chain combines TRBV27 with TRBJ2-7; tentatively, D is TRBD2 (5 bases). CDR1 and CDR2 (germline): MNHEY, SMNVEV (reference sequence). V was shortened by 1 base and J by 5 bases, with 15 bases between the two germline ends. The CDR3 totals 15 residues. In nucleotides, the CDR3 is TGTGCCAGCAGTTTATTGGCTAGCCTGGGCGACGAGCAGTACGTC. This encodes CASSLLASLGDEQYV.

Remarks on this clonotype: An end of the junction does not agree with germline; a read error may underlie this. This chain uses TRBV7-2 with TRBJ2-4; TRBD1 might be the D (6 bases). The germline CDR1 and CDR2 sequences are SGHTA and FQGNSA. This CDR3 is 11 amino acids long. The CDR3 reads CASSSQQGLFF. The CDR3 DNA reads as TGTGCCAGCAGCTCCCAACAGGGCCTCTTCTTC.

This chain uses TRBV30 with TRBJ1-5; the match to TRBD1 covers 7 bases. Germline assignment: CDR1 GTSNPN and CDR2 SVGIG (reference sequence). V was clipped by 0 bases and J by 9 bases; unmatched bases: 8. This CDR3 is built from 14 residues. For the CDR3, the DNA is TGTGCCTGGAGTGTAGGGTCAGGGGGAAGGCCCCAGCATTTT. It encodes CAWSVGSGGRPQHF.

The chain couples TRBV12-3 or TRBV12-4 to TRBJ2-3; a possible D gene is TRBD1 (6 bases). The CDR3 is 15 amino acids. V was trimmed by 5 bases and J by 4 bases, leaving 16 bases between them. The CDR3 sequence is CASSPTGTLADTQYF. The CDR3 DNA sequence: TGTGCCAGCAGTCCGACAGGAACGTTGGCAGATACGCAGTATTTT.

The CDR3 spells CASSLRLATYEQYF. In DNA form, the CDR3 reads TGTGCCAGCAGCCTACGACTAGCCACCTACGAGCAGTACTTC. The chain links TRBV13 to TRBJ2-7, with 7 bases that match TRBD2. Trimming cost V 5 bases and J 2 bases; bases outside gene matches: 6. The CDR3 is 14 residues long. CDR1 is PRHDT, CDR2 FYEKMQ, per germline (reference sequence).

The chain employs TRBV27 and TRBJ1-2, with a possible D match to TRBD1 (6 bases). CDR1 MNHEY and CDR2 SMNVEV come from the germline V gene (reference sequence). The CDR3 is 12 residues long. The germline V and J ends were trimmed by 2 bases and 9 bases, with 10 bases remaining between them. This chain's CDR3 is CASSLKGGRYTF. CDR3 nucleotide sequence: TGTGCCAGCAGTTTAAAGGGGGGACGCTACACCTTC.

The genes are TRBV20-1 and TRBJ2-7, with 11 bases fitting TRBD1. Germline V lookup: CDR1 DFQATT, CDR2 SNEGSKA (reference sequence). Germline trimming cut 6 bases from V and 1 base from J; bases unmatched to any gene: 8. This CDR3 is 15 amino acids long. The CDR3 DNA reads TGCAGTGCGGAAGGACAGGGGGCACTGTCCTACGAGCAGTACTTC. This gives the protein CSAEGQGALSYEQYF.

This clonotype showed up just once. The chain recombines TRBV24-1 with TRBJ2-3, with D perhaps matching TRBD2 (6 bases). The CDR3 length is 17 residues. The V gene lost 4 bases and the J gene lost 2 bases, with 18 bases spanning the gap. Germline V CDR1 and CDR2: KGHDR, SFDVKD. CDR3 bases: TGTGCCACCAGTGAGCCCCCCGCGGGACCCTTCACAGATACGCAGTATTTT. Translation: CATSEPPAGPFTDTQYF.

V and J are TRBV2 and TRBJ1-2; D uncertain. The CDR3 has 13 residues. Looked up from germline, CDR1 is SNHLY and CDR2 is FYNNEI. V was trimmed by 0 bases and J by 8 bases, leaving 10 bases between them. As DNA, the CDR3 is TGTGCCAGCAGTGAAGCCCCGGTTGGAGGCTACACCTTC. This translates into CASSEAPVGGYTF.

The rearrangement joins TRBV7-2 to TRBJ1-6; D uncertain. Trimming took 4 bases from V and 10 from J, leaving 14 bases between them. The CDR3 length is 14 residues. CDR1 and CDR2 (germline): SGHTA, FQGNSA. Here the CDR3 reads CASSYQSSASPLHF. CDR3 DNA sequence: TGTGCCAGCAGCTACCAGAGCTCCGCCTCACCCCTCCACTTT.

This clonotype was seen once. The chain joins TRBV12-3 or TRBV12-4 to TRBJ1-5; D gene unclear. The length of the CDR3 is 12 residues. Trimming left V 3 bases short and J 7 bases short, with 7 bases between. The CDR3 DNA reads TGTGCCAGCAGTTTGGTTAGGCAGCCCCAGCATTTT. Its translation is CASSLVRQPQHF.

The V gene is TRBV5-6, the J gene TRBJ2-5, with a tentative D call TRBD1 (6 bases). The ends were cut back, 4 bases at V and 5 bases at J, with 21 bases in the middle. Germline V CDR1 and CDR2: SGHDT, YYEEEE. The CDR3 is 16 amino acids. CDR3 DNA: TGTGCCAGCAGCAATCCCCCCACAGGGTCGAGGGAGACCCAGTACTTC. It yields the protein CASSNPPTGSRETQYF. The whole variable domain, filled in from reference TRBV5-6 and TRBJ2-5, reads DAGVTQSPTHLIKTRGQQVTLRCSPKSGHDTVSWYQQALGQGPQFIFQYYEEEERQRGNFPDRFSGHQFPNYSSELNVNALLLGDSALYLCASSNPPTGSRETQYFGPGTRLLVL.

The J gene is TRBJ1-5, the V gene TRBV7-2; TRBD1 agrees at 9 bases. There are 15 residues in the CDR3. Germline values: CDR1 SGHTA, CDR2 FQGNSA. Germline trimming cut 5 bases from V and 6 bases from J; bases unmatched to any gene: 8. CDR3 sequence: CASSQDRGNGQPQHF. For the CDR3, the DNA is TGTGCCAGCAGCCAGGACAGGGGAAACGGTCAGCCCCAGCATTTT.

The chain has TRBV20-1 and TRBJ1-1, with D perhaps TRBD1 (6 bases). Germline lookup yields CDR1 DFQATT and CDR2 SNEGSKA (reference sequence). The CDR3 has 10 amino acids. V shed 7 bases and J shed 8 bases, with 11 bases lying between them. CDR3 loop: CSVSTGEAFF. The CDR3 DNA reads as TGCAGTGTCTCGACAGGCGAAGCTTTCTTT.